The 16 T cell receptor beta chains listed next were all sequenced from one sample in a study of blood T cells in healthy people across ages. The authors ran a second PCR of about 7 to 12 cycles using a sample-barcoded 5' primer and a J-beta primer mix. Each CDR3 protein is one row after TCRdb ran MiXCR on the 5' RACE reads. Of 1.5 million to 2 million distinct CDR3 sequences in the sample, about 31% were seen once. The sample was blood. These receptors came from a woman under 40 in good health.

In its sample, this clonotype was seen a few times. For the CDR3, the DNA is TGTGCCTGGACTGCGTCCGGGGCCAACGTCCTGACTTTC. Protein: CAWTASGANVLTF. V and J are TRBV30 and TRBJ2-6; D ambiguous. The CDR3 extends over 13 amino acids. Trimming removed 4 bases at V and 4 bases at J, with 8 bases between. Germline assignment: CDR1 GTSNPN and CDR2 SVGIG (reference sequence).

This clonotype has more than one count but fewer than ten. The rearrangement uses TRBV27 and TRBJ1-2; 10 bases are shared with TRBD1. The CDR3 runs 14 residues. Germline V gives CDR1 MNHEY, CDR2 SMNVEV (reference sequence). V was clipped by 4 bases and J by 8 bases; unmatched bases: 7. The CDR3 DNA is TGTGCCAGCAGTTCCACGACAGGGGGCGCCGGCTACACCTTC. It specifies CASSSTTGGAGYTF.

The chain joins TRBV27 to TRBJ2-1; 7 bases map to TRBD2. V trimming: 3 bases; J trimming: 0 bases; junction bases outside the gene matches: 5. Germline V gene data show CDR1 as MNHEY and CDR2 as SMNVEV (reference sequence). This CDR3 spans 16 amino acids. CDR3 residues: CASSFGGLSSYNEQFF. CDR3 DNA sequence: TGTGCCAGCAGTTTCGGGGGGTTAAGCTCCTACAATGAGCAGTTCTTC.

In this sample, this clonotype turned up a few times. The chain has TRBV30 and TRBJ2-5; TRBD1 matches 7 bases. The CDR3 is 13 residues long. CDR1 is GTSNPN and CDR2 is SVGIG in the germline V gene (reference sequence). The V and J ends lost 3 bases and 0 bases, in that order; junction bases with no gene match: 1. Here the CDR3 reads CAWSTGDQETQYF. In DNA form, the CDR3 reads TGTGCCTGGAGCACAGGGGACCAAGAGACCCAGTACTTC.

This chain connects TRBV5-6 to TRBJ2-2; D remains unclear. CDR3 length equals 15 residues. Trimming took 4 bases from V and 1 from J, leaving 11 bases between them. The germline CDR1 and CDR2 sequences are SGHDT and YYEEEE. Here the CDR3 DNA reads TGTGCCAGCAGCCCCCTAGGGTTGAACACCGGGGAGCTGTTTTTT. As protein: CASSPLGLNTGELFF. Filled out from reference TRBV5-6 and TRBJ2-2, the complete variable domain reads DAGVTQSPTHLIKTRGQQVTLRCSPKSGHDTVSWYQQALGQGPQFIFQYYEEEERQRGNFPDRFSGHQFPNYSSELNVNALLLGDSALYLCASSPLGLNTGELFFGEGSRLTVL.

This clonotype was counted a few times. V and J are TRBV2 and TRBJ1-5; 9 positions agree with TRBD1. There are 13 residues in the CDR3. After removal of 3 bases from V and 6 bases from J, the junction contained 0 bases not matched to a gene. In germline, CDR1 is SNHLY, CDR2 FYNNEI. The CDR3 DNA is TGTGCCAGCAGTGAGGACAGGGGTCAGCCCCAGCATTTT. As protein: CASSEDRGQPQHF.

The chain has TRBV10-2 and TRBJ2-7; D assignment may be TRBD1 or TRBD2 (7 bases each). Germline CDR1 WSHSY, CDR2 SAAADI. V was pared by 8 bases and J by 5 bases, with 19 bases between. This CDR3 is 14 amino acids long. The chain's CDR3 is CASGGDRFFDEQYF. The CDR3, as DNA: TGCGCCAGCGGGGGGGACAGATTTTTCGACGAGCAGTACTTC.

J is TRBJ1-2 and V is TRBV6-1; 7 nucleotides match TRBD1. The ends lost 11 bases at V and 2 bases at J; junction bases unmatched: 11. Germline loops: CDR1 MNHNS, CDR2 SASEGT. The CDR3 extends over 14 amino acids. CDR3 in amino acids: CAAKTGSENYGYTF. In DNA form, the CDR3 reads TGTGCCGCCAAGACAGGGTCTGAGAACTATGGCTACACCTTC.

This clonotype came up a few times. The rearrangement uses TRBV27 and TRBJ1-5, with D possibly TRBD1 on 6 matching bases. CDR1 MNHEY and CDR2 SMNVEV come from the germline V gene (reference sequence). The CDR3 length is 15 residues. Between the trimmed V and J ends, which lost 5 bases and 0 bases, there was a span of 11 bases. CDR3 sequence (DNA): TGTGCCAGCAGTCAGGGGAGACATAGCAATCAGCCCCAGCATTTT. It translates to CASSQGRHSNQPQHF.

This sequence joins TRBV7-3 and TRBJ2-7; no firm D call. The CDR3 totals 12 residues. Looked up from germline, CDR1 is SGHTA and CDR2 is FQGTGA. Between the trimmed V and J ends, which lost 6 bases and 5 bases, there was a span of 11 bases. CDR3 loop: CASRKARDEQYF. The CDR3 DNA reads TGTGCCAGCAGGAAAGCTAGGGACGAGCAGTACTTC.

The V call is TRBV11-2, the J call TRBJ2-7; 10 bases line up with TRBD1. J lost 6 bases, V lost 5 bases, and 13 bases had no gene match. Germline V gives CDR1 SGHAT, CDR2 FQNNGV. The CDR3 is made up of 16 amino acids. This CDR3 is CASSHIFDRGPGEQYF. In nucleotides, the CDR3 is TGTGCCAGCAGCCACATTTTCGACAGGGGGCCTGGCGAGCAGTACTTC.

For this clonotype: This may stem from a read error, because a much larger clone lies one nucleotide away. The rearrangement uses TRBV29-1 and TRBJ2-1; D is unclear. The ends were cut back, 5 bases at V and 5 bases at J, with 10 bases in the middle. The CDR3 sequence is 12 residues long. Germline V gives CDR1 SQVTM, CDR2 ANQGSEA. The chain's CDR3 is CSVRSPDNEQFF. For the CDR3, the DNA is TGCAGCGTTAGGTCGCCGGACAATGAGCAGTTCTTC.

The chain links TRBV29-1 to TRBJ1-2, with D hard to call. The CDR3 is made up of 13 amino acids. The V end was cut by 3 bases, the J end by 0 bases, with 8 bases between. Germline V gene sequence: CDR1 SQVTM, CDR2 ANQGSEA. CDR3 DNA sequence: TGCAGCGTTGATAGAAACTCTAACTATGGCTACACCTTC. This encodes CSVDRNSNYGYTF.

CDR3 in amino acids: CASSQLQGSYEQYF. Written as DNA, the CDR3 is TGCGCCAGCAGCCAGCTACAGGGTTCCTACGAGCAGTACTTC. The rearrangement links TRBV4-1 to TRBJ2-7; maybe TRBD1 (6 bases). The germline V gene has CDR1 MGHRA and CDR2 YSYEKL. V gave up 3 bases and J gave up 1 base, with 10 bases separating them. This CDR3 spans 14 amino acids.

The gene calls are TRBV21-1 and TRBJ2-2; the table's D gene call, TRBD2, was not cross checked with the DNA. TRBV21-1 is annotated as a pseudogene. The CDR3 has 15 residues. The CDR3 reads CASIPGGGPTGELFF. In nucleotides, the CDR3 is TGTGCCAGCATCCCCGGCGGGGGGCCCACCGGGGAGCTGTTTTTT.

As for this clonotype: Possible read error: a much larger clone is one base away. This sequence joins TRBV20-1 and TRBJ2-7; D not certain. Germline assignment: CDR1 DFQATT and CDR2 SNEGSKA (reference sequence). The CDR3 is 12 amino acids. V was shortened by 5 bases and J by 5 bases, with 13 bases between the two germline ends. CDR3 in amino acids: CSAALRAHEQYF. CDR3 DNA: TGCAGTGCTGCTCTCCGCGCCCACGAGCAGTACTTC.